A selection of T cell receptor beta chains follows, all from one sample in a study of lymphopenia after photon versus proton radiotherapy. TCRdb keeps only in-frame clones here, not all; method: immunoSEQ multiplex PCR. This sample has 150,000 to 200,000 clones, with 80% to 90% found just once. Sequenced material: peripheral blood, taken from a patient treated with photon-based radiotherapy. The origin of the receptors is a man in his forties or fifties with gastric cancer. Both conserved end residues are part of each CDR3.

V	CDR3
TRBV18	CASSPQTGGQETQYF
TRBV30	CAWRQRNTYEQYF
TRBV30	CAWSLAGVSVKNIQYF
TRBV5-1	CASSLQDTNTGELFF
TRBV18	CASSLGGGFYEQYF
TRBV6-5	CASSRNRGEGGKLFF
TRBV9	CASSVSGTGGMGTQYF
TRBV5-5	CASSPPGLLNTEAFF
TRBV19	CASSPGHSWGAFF
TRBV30	CAWRLTGTYEQYF
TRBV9	CASSVGGLASYEQYF
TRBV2	CASSEASPKGTEAFF
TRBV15	CATSTKLAVLGNIQYF
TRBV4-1	CASSQRLAGVGSTDTQYF
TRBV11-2	CASSLGGQGLKLFF
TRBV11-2	CASSERADTQYF
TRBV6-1	CATSGLTRAEQYF
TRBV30	CAWSVPGVNIYEQYF
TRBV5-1	CASSKGAATEAFF
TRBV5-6	CASSLRVRLRETQYF
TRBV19	CASSISSLAQTYEQYF
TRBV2	CASSSTGIQPQHF
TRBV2	CASSVAETYEQYF
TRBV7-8	CASSSGLAGVQNTDTQYF
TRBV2	CASTYRVNWEQYF
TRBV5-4	CASSLVRVLKQGSYGYTF
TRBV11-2	CASSPKQGVTF
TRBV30	CAWSVSGDNQPQHF